This T cell receptor (beta chain) was recovered during a study of Ad26.COV2.S vaccination and SARS-CoV-2 variants. About the research overall: Intramuscular Ad26.COV2.S at 5x10^10 or 1x10^11 viral particles.

CDR3 length: 16 amino acids. Per the germline V gene, CDR1 is SGHDN and CDR2 is FVKESK. Trimming removed 4 bases from V and 4 bases from J, with 17 bases in between. As to treatment: roughly 20 received Ad26.COV2.S at low or high dose, single or two shots; several received placebo; per-sample allocation not given. Samples came from day 63 after the first vaccine or placebo injection. Sequencing was performed with immunoSEQ multiplex PCR; in TCRdb, only in-frame clones are kept and a portion is missing. Among around 450,000 clones listed, over 75% were seen once. The chain is built from TRBV14 and TRBJ2-1; D is perhaps TRBD1 or TRBD2 (5 bases each). The material sequenced was peripheral blood, taken in a trial of Ad26.COV2.S vaccine versus placebo. This clonotype originated in a person aged 18 to 65 who received the Ad26.COV2.S COVID-19 vaccine or a placebo. The CDR3 DNA reads as TGTGCCAGCAGCCTCCAGGGACCTAAACTATACAATGAGCAGTTCTTC. Protein: CASSLQGPKLYNEQFF.